This T cell receptor (beta chain) was sequenced during a study of cytomegalovirus exposure and HLA in healthy donors. The protocol was immunoSEQ multiplex PCR, while the TCRdb copy is restricted to in-frame clones and leaves out a portion. The data contain some 140,000 clones, around four fifths of them singletons. Whole-study findings and limits: Researchers counted roughly 160 TCR beta chains as cytomegalovirus-associated. High specificity and sensitivity for cytomegalovirus status were reported for the classifier.

For this clone: Its specificity is unknown.

V lost 7 bases and J 6 bases, leaving 16 bases between the germline ends. CDR1 is MNHNS and CDR2 is SASEGT in the germline V gene. CDR3 size: 15 residues. Sequenced material: PBMCs. The source of this sequence is a woman between 25 and 40 years old in good health and CMV-seronegative. The chain has TRBV6-1 and TRBJ1-6, with D possibly TRBD1 on 6 matching bases. The CDR3 is CASNKQGGGNSPLHF. The DNA for the CDR3 is TGTGCCAGCAACAAACAGGGCGGGGGTAATTCACCCCTCCACTTT.